Below, 17 T cell receptor beta chains from the same sample are listed, as sequenced in a study of T cells in localized non-small cell lung cancer. The method was immunoSEQ multiplex PCR; TCRdb's version includes in-frame clones alone and lacks a portion of them. This sample carries 3,000 to 4,000 clones, 25% to 35% of them seen once, and the ten largest clones take about 13%. Sequenced material: normal lung tissue next to the tumor, taken before any cancer treatment. These receptor sequences come from a woman aged 35 to 69 with stage I lung adenocarcinoma.

The chain uses TRBV6-8 and TRBJ1-2, with 11 nucleotides matching TRBD1. The junction had 8 bases not matched to a gene; V was cut back by 6 bases and J by 8 bases. This CDR3 comprises 14 residues. Per the germline V gene, CDR1 is MNHGY and CDR2 is SAAAGT. CDR3 amino acids: CASSPGQGARGYTF. The CDR3 DNA reads TGTGCCAGCAGCCCCGGACAGGGGGCGCGGGGCTACACCTTC.

The CDR3 is CATTTGNGFQETQYF. Here the CDR3 DNA reads TGTGCCACCACCACAGGGAATGGCTTCCAAGAGACCCAGTACTTC. V gene TRBV15 combines with J gene TRBJ2-5, with D perhaps TRBD1 (6 bases). The CDR3 is made up of 15 amino acids. Germline V lookup: CDR1 LNHNV, CDR2 YYDKDF (reference sequence). V lost 7 bases, J lost 1 base, and 16 bases lay in between.

The chain has TRBV18 and TRBJ2-1; 16 bases agree with TRBD2. Germline-derived CDR1 and CDR2 are KGHSH and LQKENI. Trimming took 3 bases from V and 6 from J; bases not matched to a gene: 8. This CDR3 has 18 amino acids. This chain's CDR3 is CASSPDWGLAGGANEQFF. The CDR3, as DNA: TGTGCCAGCTCACCGGACTGGGGACTAGCGGGGGGGGCCAATGAGCAGTTCTTC.

This clone is termed medium-sized. V gene TRBV6-8 combines with J gene TRBJ1-1, with no clear D. The V and J ends lost 6 bases and 4 bases respectively, with 15 bases between them. Germline values: CDR1 MNHGY, CDR2 SAAAGT. This CDR3 is built from 14 residues. Here the CDR3 reads CASSPSRLTTEAFF. The CDR3 nucleotides read TGTGCCAGCAGCCCAAGTAGGCTGACCACTGAAGCTTTCTTT.

This clone was picked up a small number of times. The CDR3 DNA follows: TGTGCCAGCACCAGACACAGAGCAGAGACCCAGTACTTC. Translation: CASTRHRAETQYF. This chain uses TRBV28 with TRBJ2-5, with D unclear. V was clipped by 7 bases and J by 4 bases, with 13 bases between them. Germline V gene sequence: CDR1 MDHEN, CDR2 SYDVKM. The CDR3 is made up of 13 amino acids.

This chain connects TRBV25-1 to TRBJ2-1; TRBD2 agrees at 15 bases. CDR1 MGHDK and CDR2 SYGVNS come from the germline V gene. V trimming: 8 bases; J trimming: 4 bases; junction bases outside the gene matches: 6. The CDR3 has 16 residues. CDR3 bases: TGTGCCAGCCTCGGACTAGCGGGAGGGGAATACAATGAGCAGTTCTTC. It yields the protein CASLGLAGGEYNEQFF.

The V gene is TRBV7-1, the J gene TRBJ2-1; 7 bases line up with TRBD2. TRBV7-1 qualifies as an ORF whose function is uncertain. The CDR3 is 14 amino acids. Trimming at V came to 5 bases and at J to 11 bases, leaving 12 bases not matched to a gene. DNA for the CDR3: TGTGCCAGCAGCCCTAATGCGGGAGATGGGAAGCAGTTCTTC. Protein product: CASSPNAGDGKQFF.

This clone is termed medium-sized. V usage is TRBV23-1 and J usage is TRBJ1-2; perhaps TRBD1 as D (6 bases). TRBV23-1 belongs to the ORF category, with a function that is uncertain. CDR3 length equals 14 residues. The V end lost 6 bases, the J end lost 0 bases, and 11 bases lay between the germline ends. The CDR3 DNA follows: TGCGCCAGCAGCCAGGACAGAACTAACTATGGCTACACCTTC. It specifies CASSQDRTNYGYTF.

The chain joins TRBV6-8 to TRBJ2-1; D is ambiguous. Germline V CDR1 and CDR2: MNHGY, SAAAGT. The CDR3 spans 14 residues. V lost 2 bases, J lost 0 bases, and 5 bases lay in between. CDR3 residues: CASSYGSSYNEQFF. The CDR3, as DNA: TGTGCCAGCAGTTACGGAAGCTCCTACAATGAGCAGTTCTTC.

The V and J genes are TRBV5-1 and TRBJ2-2; D is perhaps TRBD2 (5 bases). V lost 2 bases and J 4 bases, leaving 12 bases between the germline ends. The CDR3 sequence is 15 residues long. Germline V lookup: CDR1 SGHRS, CDR2 YFSETQ. The chain's CDR3 is CASSFQAATTGELFF. For the CDR3, the DNA is TGCGCCAGCAGCTTTCAAGCGGCGACCACCGGGGAGCTGTTTTTT.

V and J are TRBV11-3 and TRBJ2-1, with 7 bases that match TRBD2. Trimming took 1 base from V and 4 from J; bases not matched to a gene: 4. Looked up from germline, CDR1 is SGHNT and CDR2 is YENEEA. CDR3 length: 15 residues. In DNA, the CDR3 is TGTGCCAGCAGCTTAGGGTTGCGGGAGTACAATGAGCAGTTCTTC. This sequence encodes CASSLGLREYNEQFF.

This clone is labeled medium-sized. V is TRBV6-8 and J is TRBJ1-5; D unresolved. Germline CDR1 MNHGY, CDR2 SAAAGT. Trimming stripped 5 bases from V and 0 bases from J, with 11 bases between. This CDR3 region has 15 residues. CDR3 loop: CASSPSADSNQPQHF. The CDR3 DNA follows: TGTGCCAGCAGTCCCTCGGCAGATAGCAATCAGCCCCAGCATTTT.

The gene calls are TRBV19 and TRBJ2-3, with TRBD2 identical over 8 bases. The CDR3 contains 14 residues. Germline CDR1 reads LNHDA; CDR2 reads SQIVND (reference sequence). The ends lost 4 bases at V and 6 bases at J; junction bases unmatched: 6. The CDR3 bases are TGTGCCAGTAGTACCCGGGAGGGCCGGGATACGCAGTATTTT. Protein: CASSTREGRDTQYF.

There are a few counts of this clone. The DNA for the CDR3 is TGTGCCAGCAACGGGGGACTATGGGACAATGAGCAGTTCTTC. Protein: CASNGGLWDNEQFF. The chain combines TRBV11-3 with TRBJ2-1; TRBD2 agrees at 7 bases. V lost 7 bases, J lost 5 bases, and 8 bases stayed unmatched. CDR1 is SGHNT, CDR2 YENEEA, per germline. The length of the CDR3 is 14 residues.

By frequency in the sample, this clone is medium-sized. The chain joins TRBV6-8 to TRBJ2-7; 7 nucleotides match TRBD2. The CDR3 has 12 residues. With 6 bases clipped from V and 12 bases from J, the junction kept 11 bases outside the gene matches. Per the germline V gene, CDR1 is MNHGY and CDR2 is SAAAGT. CDR3 loop: CASSLGGGPPYF. Here the CDR3 DNA reads TGTGCCAGCAGCCTGGGGGGAGGGCCCCCGTACTTC.

The gene calls are TRBV6-8 and TRBJ2-1; a weak D match, TRBD1 (5 bases). Germline assignment: CDR1 MNHGY and CDR2 SAAAGT. The V and J ends lost 0 bases and 5 bases respectively, with 14 bases between them. The CDR3 length is 16 residues. The DNA of the CDR3 is TGTGCCAGCAGTTACTCGATGTCGGACATGGACAATGAGCAGTTCTTC. Translating gives CASSYSMSDMDNEQFF.

This clone was observed a few times. The DNA of the CDR3 is TGTGCCAGTAGTACCATTTCAGGGACGTTCGGGGAGACCCAGTACTTC. Its translation is CASSTISGTFGETQYF. The gene calls are TRBV19 and TRBJ2-5; either TRBD1 or TRBD2 may fit D (5 bases each). From germline, CDR1 is LNHDA and CDR2 SQIVND (reference sequence). Trimming pared 4 bases from V and 5 bases from J, leaving 20 bases between. The CDR3 runs to 16 residues. Supplemented by reference TRBV19 and TRBJ2-5, the full variable domain reads DGGITQSPKYLFRKEGQNVTLSCEQNLNHDAMYWYRQDPGQGLRLIYYSQIVNDFQKGDIAEGYSVSREKKESFPLTVTSAQKNPTAFYLCASSTISGTFGETQYFGPGTRLLVL.